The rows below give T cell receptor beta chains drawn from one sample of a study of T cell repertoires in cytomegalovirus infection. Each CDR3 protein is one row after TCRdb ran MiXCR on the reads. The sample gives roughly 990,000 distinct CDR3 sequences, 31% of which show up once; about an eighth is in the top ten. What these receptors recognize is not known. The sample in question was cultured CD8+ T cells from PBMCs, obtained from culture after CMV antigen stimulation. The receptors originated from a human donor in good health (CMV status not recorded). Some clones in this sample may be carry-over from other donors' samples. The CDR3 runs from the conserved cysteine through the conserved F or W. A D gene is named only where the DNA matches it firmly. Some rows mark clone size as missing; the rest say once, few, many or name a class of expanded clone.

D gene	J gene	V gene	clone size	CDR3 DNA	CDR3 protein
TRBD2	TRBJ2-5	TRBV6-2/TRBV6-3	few	TGTGCCAGCAGTTACACGCGGGGGTCCGAGACCCAGTACTTC	CASSYTRGSETQYF
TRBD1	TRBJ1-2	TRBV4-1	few	TGCGCCAGCACGTTGGGGACAGGGGGCCGGAATGGCTACACCTTC	CASTLGTGGRNGYTF
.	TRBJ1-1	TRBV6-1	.	TGTGCCAGCAGCCCTAACTGGGTTGGGGGGACTGAAGCTTTCTTT	CASSPNWVGGTEAFF
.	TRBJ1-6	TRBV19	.	TGTGCCAGTAAGGGATTCGGGGGGCAATCACCCCTCCACTTT	CASKGFGGQSPLHF
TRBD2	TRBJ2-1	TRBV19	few	TGTGCCAGTAGTATAGATCTAGCGGGGGAGTTTAATGAGCAGTTCTTC	CASSIDLAGEFNEQFF
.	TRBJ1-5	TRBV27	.	TGTGCCAGCAGTATGGGACCCTTTAGCAATCAGCCCCAGCATTTT	CASSMGPFSNQPQHF
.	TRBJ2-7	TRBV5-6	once	TGTGCCAGCAGCTTGGGTCAGGAGGAGGTCTACGAGCAGTACTTC	CASSLGQEEVYEQYF
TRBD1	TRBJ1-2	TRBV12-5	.	TGTGCTGGTGGTATACAGGGGGTCAGAACCTTC	CAGGIQGVRTF
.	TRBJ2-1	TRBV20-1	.	TGCAGTGCTAGAGATGACTACAATGAGCAGTTCTTC	CSARDDYNEQFF
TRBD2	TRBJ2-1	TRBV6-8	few	TGTGCCAGCAGCCCCGGACTAGCGGGGCCATACAATGAGCAGTTCTTC	CASSPGLAGPYNEQFF
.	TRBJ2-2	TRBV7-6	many	TGTGCCAGCGGGGGAGGCCGCCCTGGGGGCACCGGGGAGCTGTTTTTT	CASGGGRPGGTGELFF
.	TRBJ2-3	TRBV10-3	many	TGTGCCATCAGGGAGGGAACAGATACGCAGTATTTT	CAIREGTDTQYF
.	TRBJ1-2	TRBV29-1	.	TGCAGCGTCCCGGGGGATATGGGCTACACCTTC	CSVPGDMGYTF
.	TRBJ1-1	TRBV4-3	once	TGCGCCAGCAGCCAAGACGGCGGATCCCCTGAAGCTTTCTTT	CASSQDGGSPEAFF
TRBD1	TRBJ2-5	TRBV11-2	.	TGTGCCAGCAGCCCGTCGAGAGGGACAGCCATTGCTAACCCCCAAGAGACCCAGTACTTC	CASSPSRGTAIANPQETQYF
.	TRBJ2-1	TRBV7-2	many	TGTGCCAGCATAACCGGGATCTTCTCCTACAATGAGCAGTTCTTC	CASITGIFSYNEQFF
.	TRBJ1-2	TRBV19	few	TGTGCCAGTAGTTCCATGGCGGCTAACTATGGCTACACCTTC	CASSSMAANYGYTF
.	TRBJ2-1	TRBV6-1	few	TGTGCCAGCAGCTCCAGGGCCCCTTCTTCTACCTACAATGAGCAGTTCTTC	CASSSRAPSSTYNEQFF
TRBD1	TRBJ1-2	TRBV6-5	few	TGTGCCAGCAGTTACTCGATAGGGACAGGGGGCTACACCTTC	CASSYSIGTGGYTF
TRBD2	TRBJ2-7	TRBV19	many	TGTGCCAGTAGTGCCGGACTAGCGGGCTACGAGCAGTACTTC	CASSAGLAGYEQYF
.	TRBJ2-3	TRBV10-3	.	TGTGCCATCAGATCGGATTGGGCGGGGGCCCTCACAGATACGCAGTATTTT	CAIRSDWAGALTDTQYF
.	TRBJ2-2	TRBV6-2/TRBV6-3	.	TGTGCCAGCAGCCGGGACAATCTTTCGGGGGAGCTGTTTTTT	CASSRDNLSGELFF
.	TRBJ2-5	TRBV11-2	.	TGTGCCAGCAGCTTAGATGGGGTCTTGGGAGAGACCCAGTACTTC	CASSLDGVLGETQYF
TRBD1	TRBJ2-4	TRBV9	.	TGTGCCAGCAGCGGTGACAGGGGGCTGAACATTCAGTACTTC	CASSGDRGLNIQYF
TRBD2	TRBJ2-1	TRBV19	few	TGTGCCAGTAGTAGACTAGCGGGGGACAACAATGAGCAGTTCTTC	CASSRLAGDNNEQFF
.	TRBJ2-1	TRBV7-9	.	TGTGCCAGCAGCGACCGGACCTGGGCGGATGAGCAGTTCTTC	CASSDRTWADEQFF
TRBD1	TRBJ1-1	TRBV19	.	TGTGCCAGTAGAACCGACAGGGGGTTCACTGAAGCTTTCTTT	CASRTDRGFTEAFF
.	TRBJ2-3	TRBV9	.	TGTGCCAGCAGCGCCTACCAAGGTAGAGGGGCAGATACGCAGTATTTT	CASSAYQGRGADTQYF
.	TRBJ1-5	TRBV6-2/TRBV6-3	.	TGTGCCAGCAGTTACCGTACCGCTCCGCAGGGGAAGAATCAGCCCCAGCATTTT	CASSYRTAPQGKNQPQHF
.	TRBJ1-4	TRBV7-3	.	TGTGCCAGCAGCCGCGTCGGGGCTAATGAAAAACTGTTTTTT	CASSRVGANEKLFF
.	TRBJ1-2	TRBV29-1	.	TGCAGCGTAGAAAAGAGGGATGGCTACACCTTC	CSVEKRDGYTF
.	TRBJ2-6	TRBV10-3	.	TGTGCCATCAGTGAGTGGGACCCCGCCACTGGGGCCAACGTCCTGACTTTC	CAISEWDPATGANVLTF
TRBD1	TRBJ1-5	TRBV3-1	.	TGTGCCAGCAGCCAATCTCTCAACAGGGGAGATCAGCCCCAGCATTTT	CASSQSLNRGDQPQHF
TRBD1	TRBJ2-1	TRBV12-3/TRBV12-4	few	TGTGCCAGCGCCCTGGCAGGGGGCCTTGATGAGCAGTTCTTC	CASALAGGLDEQFF
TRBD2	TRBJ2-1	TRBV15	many	TGTGCCACCAGCGGCTCCCTAGCGGGAGATGAGCAGTTCTTC	CATSGSLAGDEQFF
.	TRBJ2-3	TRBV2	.	TGTGCCAGCAGAGAAAAACTCCCCCCAGATACGCAGTATTTT	CASREKLPPDTQYF
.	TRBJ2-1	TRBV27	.	TGTGCCAGCAGGGACGTTATCTATGAGCAGTTCTTC	CASRDVIYEQFF
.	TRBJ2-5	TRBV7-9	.	TGTGCCAGCAGCCCCTCGGAAGGGCGAGAGACCCAGTACTTC	CASSPSEGRETQYF
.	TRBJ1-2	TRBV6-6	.	TGTGCCAGCGAACGAAACTATGGCTACACCTTC	CASERNYGYTF
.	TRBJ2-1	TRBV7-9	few	TGTGCCAGCAGCTTGGACAGAAACACCTACAATGAGCAGTTCTTC	CASSLDRNTYNEQFF
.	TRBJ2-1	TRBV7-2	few	TGTGCCAGCAGCTTAGGAGGGGCAGGGTACATCGATGAGCAGTTCTTC	CASSLGGAGYIDEQFF